Each of the 6 T cell receptor beta chains below was sequenced from the same sample in a study of blood T cell repertoires in COVID-19. The table came from immunoSEQ multiplex PCR; TCRdb's copy has only in-frame clones and leaves some out. The table records 100,000 to 120,000 clones, more than 70% of them present only once. Sequenced sample: peripheral blood. These receptor sequences come from a woman between 50 and 59 years old with acute or convalescent COVID-19.

This chain joins TRBV7-2 and TRBJ2-7; D unclear. Germline CDR1 SGHTA, CDR2 FQGNSA. V shed 3 bases and J shed 10 bases, with 10 bases lying between them. This CDR3 is built from 11 residues. CDR3 residues: CASSFSQVQYF. The CDR3 region has the DNA TGTGCCAGCAGCTTTTCGCAGGTTCAGTACTTC. The entire variable domain, with the rest obtained from reference TRBV7-2 and TRBJ2-7, is as follows: GAGVSQSPSNKVTEKGKDVELRCDPISGHTALYWYRQSLGQGLEFLIYFQGNSAPDKSGLPSDRFSAERTGGSVSTLTIQRTQQEDSAVYLCASSFSQVQYFGPGTRLTVT.

The rearrangement joins TRBV20-1 to TRBJ2-7; tentatively, D is TRBD1 (6 bases). The V gene lost 3 bases and the J gene lost 3 bases, with 21 bases spanning the gap. There are 16 residues in the CDR3. Germline-derived CDR1 and CDR2 are DFQATT and SNEGSKA (reference sequence). The CDR3 loop reads CSASPLLRGLDYEQYF. The CDR3 nucleotides are TGCAGTGCTAGTCCACTACTCAGGGGTCTAGACTACGAGCAGTACTTC.

The chain uses TRBV5-4 and TRBJ2-3; 8 nucleotides agree with TRBD2. Trimming took 4 bases from V and 4 from J; bases not matched to a gene: 8. Germline CDR1 reads SGHNT; CDR2 reads YYREEE (reference sequence). This CDR3 is 15 amino acids long. This chain's CDR3 is CASSLPPGGSDTQYF. The CDR3 DNA is TGTGCCAGCAGCCTGCCCCCGGGGGGGTCAGATACGCAGTATTTT.

The chain is built from TRBV12-3 or TRBV12-4 and TRBJ1-5, with no clear D. Trimming shortened V by 6 bases and J by 0 bases, and 3 bases separated the two germline ends. The CDR3 covers 12 residues. The CDR3 DNA sequence: TGTGCCAGCAGCTATAGCAATCAGCCCCAGCATTTT. Amino acid sequence: CASSYSNQPQHF.

J is TRBJ1-2 and V is TRBV4-1, with 8 bases fitting TRBD1. CDR1 is MGHRA and CDR2 is YSYEKL in the germline V gene. The CDR3 is 16 amino acids. With V trimmed by 0 bases and J by 4 bases, 7 bases remained unmatched. CDR3 in amino acids: CASSQDGQGLPYGYTF. The CDR3, as DNA: TGCGCCAGCAGCCAAGATGGACAGGGATTACCCTATGGCTACACCTTC.

This clone has more than one count but fewer than ten. The gene calls are TRBV2 and TRBJ1-5; tentative D call: TRBD1 (5 bases). This CDR3 has 14 residues. V lost 1 base to trimming and J lost 5 bases, with 9 bases between them. Germline V gives CDR1 SNHLY, CDR2 FYNNEI. The CDR3 loop is CASSEVRVDQPQHF. CDR3 in DNA: TGTGCCAGCAGTGAAGTCAGGGTTGATCAGCCCCAGCATTTT.